The next 17 T cell receptor beta chains were all read from a single sample in a study of cytomegalovirus exposure and HLA in healthy donors. PCR used 60 Vbeta primers and 13 Jbeta primers. The method was immunoSEQ multiplex PCR; TCRdb's version includes in-frame clones alone and lacks a portion of them. The table includes about 140,000 clones, roughly 86% detected once. The specimen sequenced was PBMCs. The receptors were sampled from a man between 18 and 29 years old in good health and CMV-seropositive.

The rearrangement links TRBV9 to TRBJ1-2; TRBD1 agrees at 7 bases. Trimming took 0 bases from V and 7 from J; bases not matched to a gene: 12. Germline CDR1 reads SGDLS; CDR2 reads YYNGEE. The CDR3 sequence is 16 residues long. The CDR3 protein is CASSVGARRQGGGYTF. In nucleotides, the CDR3 is TGTGCCAGCAGCGTAGGGGCTCGTCGACAGGGAGGTGGCTACACCTTC.

In its sample, this clone was seen many times. The chain is built from TRBV25-1 and TRBJ2-3; 7 nucleotides match TRBD1. CDR3 length: 16 amino acids. The junction had 4 bases not matched to a gene; V was cut back by 1 base and J by 0 bases. Germline V gives CDR1 MGHDK, CDR2 SYGVNS. The CDR3 spells CASSEFKGASTDTQYF. The DNA for the CDR3 is TGTGCCAGCAGTGAATTTAAGGGGGCCAGCACAGATACGCAGTATTTT. Full variable domain (remainder filled in from reference TRBV25-1 and TRBJ2-3): EADIYQTPRYLVIGTGKKITLECSQTMGHDKMYWYQQDPGMELHLIHYSYGVNSTEKGDLSSESTVSRIRTEHFPLTLESARPSHTSQYLCASSEFKGASTDTQYFGPGTRLTVL.

This chain links TRBV9 with TRBJ2-5; 7 positions agree with TRBD1. The DNA end is more similar to TRBJ2-7, so the J call may be wrong. Per the germline V gene, CDR1 is SGDLS and CDR2 is YYNGEE. This CDR3 has 13 amino acids. The chain's CDR3 is CASSAIDRDEQYF. DNA for the CDR3: TGTGCCAGCAGCGCGATAGACAGGGACGAGCAGTACTTC.

The CDR3 sequence is CASSAGTGSLSGNTIYF. Written as DNA, the CDR3 is TGTGCCAGCAGCGCAGGGACAGGGTCTCTTTCTGGAAACACCATATATTTT. The V and J genes are TRBV5-4 and TRBJ1-3; TRBD1 matches at 9 bases. CDR3 size: 17 residues. In germline, CDR1 is SGHNT, CDR2 YYREEE (reference sequence). With V trimmed by 4 bases and J by 1 base, 9 bases remained unmatched.

This clone appeared a single time. The chain combines TRBV27 with TRBJ1-5; D remains unclear. This CDR3 is 17 amino acids long. The V and J ends lost 5 bases and 7 bases respectively, with 24 bases between them. In germline, CDR1 is MNHEY, CDR2 SMNVEV (reference sequence). CDR3 DNA sequence: TGTGCCAGCAGTCCAGTACACCCTTCGGGAGGGAACCAGCCCCAGCATTTT. Amino acid sequence: CASSPVHPSGGNQPQHF.

DNA of the CDR3: TGTGCCAGCAGCCACCGGGACACAGATACGCAGTATTTT. It codes for CASSHRDTDTQYF. The chain joins TRBV14 to TRBJ2-3; D might be TRBD2 (5 bases). Germline CDR1 SGHDN, CDR2 FVKESK. Trimming took off 3 bases at V and 2 bases at J, with 6 bases between the two ends. The CDR3 length is 13 residues.

The V call is TRBV27, the J call TRBJ1-4, with D tentatively TRBD1 (6 bases). Looked up from germline, CDR1 is MNHEY and CDR2 is SMNVEV (reference sequence). V was trimmed by 2 bases and J by 8 bases, leaving 24 bases between them. The CDR3 spans 18 residues. The CDR3 DNA follows: TGTGCCAGCAGTTTAGGGGGCGGGGGGAGGGATTATGCGGAAAAACTGTTTTTT. Translating gives CASSLGGGGRDYAEKLFF.

The chain is built from TRBV2 and TRBJ1-6, with 7 bases identical to TRBD1. Germline V CDR1 and CDR2: SNHLY, FYNNEI. V lost 11 bases, J lost 0 bases, and 1 base stayed unmatched. This CDR3 comprises 13 residues. CDR3 coding DNA: TGTGCCGGACAGGTCTCCTATAATTCACCCCTCCACTTT. Translating it yields CAGQVSYNSPLHF.

The V and J genes are TRBV19 and TRBJ1-1, with D possibly TRBD1 on 5 matching bases. CDR3 length: 13 amino acids. Looked up from germline, CDR1 is LNHDA and CDR2 is SQIVND (reference sequence). V was trimmed by 6 bases and J by 8 bases, leaving 16 bases between them. The CDR3 spells CASRRVYAGEAFF. In nucleotides, the CDR3 is TGTGCCAGTAGAAGGGTATACGCAGGGGAAGCTTTCTTT.

This clone was seen only a few times. The rearrangement joins TRBV27 to TRBJ2-7, with a weak D call TRBD2 (5 bases). The CDR3 spans 14 residues. The V end was cut by 3 bases, the J end by 0 bases, with 9 bases between. CDR1 is MNHEY and CDR2 is SMNVEV in the germline V gene (reference sequence). The DNA of the CDR3 is TGTGCCAGCAGTTTCATTGGGAGCTCCTACGAGCAGTACTTC. It is translated as CASSFIGSSYEQYF.

The chain employs TRBV30 and TRBJ2-1, with D perhaps matching TRBD2 (6 bases). The CDR3 covers 11 residues. Trimming pared 7 bases from V and 7 bases from J, leaving 11 bases between. The germline CDR1 and CDR2 sequences are GTSNPN and SVGIG (reference sequence). The CDR3 sequence: CAYDAGNEQFF. CDR3 sequence (DNA): TGTGCCTACGATGCGGGAAATGAGCAGTTCTTC.

The chain carries TRBV4-2 and TRBJ1-4; D gene uncertain. The V end was cut by 1 base, the J end by 0 bases, with 9 bases between. CDR1 is LGHNA and CDR2 is YNFKEQ in the germline V gene. The CDR3 is 16 residues long. CDR3 bases: TGTGCCAGCAGCCAAGCCCCCCGGGCAACTAATGAAAAACTGTTTTTT. This sequence encodes CASSQAPRATNEKLFF.

The chain combines TRBV10-1 with TRBJ2-3; a weak D match, TRBD1 (5 bases). Trimming took off 6 bases at V and 2 bases at J, with 15 bases between the two ends. This CDR3 is 15 amino acids long. The germline gives CDR1 WNHNN, CDR2 SYGVQD (reference sequence). Written as DNA, the CDR3 is TGCGCCAGCAGCACCTACACAGGATCCACAGATACGCAGTATTTT. This codes for CASSTYTGSTDTQYF.

The chain joins TRBV7-2 to TRBJ2-7; D call uncertain. The V end lost 3 bases, the J end lost 1 base, and 7 bases lay between the germline ends. The CDR3 is 13 amino acids. Germline V gene data show CDR1 as SGHTA and CDR2 as FQGNSA. The chain's CDR3 is CASSFGSSYEQYF. The CDR3 bases are TGTGCCAGCAGCTTTGGCTCTTCCTACGAGCAGTACTTC.

The chain combines TRBV28 with TRBJ1-2, with a possible D match to TRBD1 (6 bases). CDR1 is MDHEN and CDR2 is SYDVKM in the germline V gene. CDR3 length: 16 amino acids. Trimming removed 5 bases from V and 5 bases from J, with 21 bases in between. This CDR3 reads CASSTRQEIRWYGYTF. CDR3 nucleotides: TGTGCCAGCAGTACTAGACAGGAGATAAGGTGGTATGGCTACACCTTC.

The gene calls are TRBV4-2 and TRBJ2-3; D gene unclear. Trimming cost V 0 bases and J 1 base, with 11 bases left between them. The length of the CDR3 is 16 residues. Germline V lookup: CDR1 LGHNA, CDR2 YNFKEQ. DNA of the CDR3: TGTGCCAGCAGCCAAGAGAGAGAGTCTGGCACAGATACGCAGTATTTT. Encoded protein: CASSQERESGTDTQYF.

The chain has TRBV7-9 and TRBJ1-1; maybe TRBD1 (6 bases). Germline V lookup: CDR1 SEHNR, CDR2 FQNEAQ (reference sequence). Trimming left V 1 base short and J 7 bases short, with 16 bases between. The CDR3 consists of 15 residues. In nucleotides, the CDR3 is TGTGCCAGCAGCTTAGTTTTCGGGGGGCTTAATGAAGCTTTCTTT. It codes for CASSLVFGGLNEAFF.